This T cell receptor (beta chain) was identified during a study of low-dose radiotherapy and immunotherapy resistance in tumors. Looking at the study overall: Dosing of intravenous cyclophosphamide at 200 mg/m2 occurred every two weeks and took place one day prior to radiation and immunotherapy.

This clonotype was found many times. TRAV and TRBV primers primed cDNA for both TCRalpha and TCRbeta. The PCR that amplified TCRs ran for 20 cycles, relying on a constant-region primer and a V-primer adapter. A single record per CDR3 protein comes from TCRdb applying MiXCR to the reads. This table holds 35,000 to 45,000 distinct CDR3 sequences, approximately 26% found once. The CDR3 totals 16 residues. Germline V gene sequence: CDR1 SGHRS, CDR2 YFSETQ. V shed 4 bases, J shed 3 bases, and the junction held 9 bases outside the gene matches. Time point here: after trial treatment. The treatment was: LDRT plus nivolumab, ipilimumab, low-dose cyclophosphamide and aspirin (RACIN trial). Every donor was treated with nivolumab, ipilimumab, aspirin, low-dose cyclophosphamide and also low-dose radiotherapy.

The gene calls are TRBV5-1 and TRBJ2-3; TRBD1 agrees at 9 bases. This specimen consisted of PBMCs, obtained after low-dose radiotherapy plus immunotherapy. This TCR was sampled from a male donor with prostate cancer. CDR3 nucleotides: TGCGCCAGCAGCGGATGGCAAGGGACAGGGACAGATACGCAGTATTTT. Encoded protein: CASSGWQGTGTDTQYF.